The 2 T cell receptor beta chains below were found in one sample sequenced in a study of blood T cell repertoires in COVID-19. Only in-frame clones appear in the TCRdb table, and some are missing; sequencing was by immunoSEQ multiplex PCR. The sample shows approximately 120,000 clones, around 78% of them seen only once. What was sequenced was peripheral blood. The receptors were gathered from a human donor in a cohort sampled during active COVID-19.

V and J are TRBV11-2 and TRBJ2-7; 8 nucleotides line up with TRBD2. CDR3 length: 14 residues. Unmatched junction bases numbered 4, after V lost 3 bases and J lost 3 bases. Germline CDR1 and CDR2: SGHAT and FQNNGV. CDR3: CASSFRGGYYEQYF. The CDR3 nucleotides read TGTGCCAGCAGCTTCCGCGGGGGGTACTACGAGCAGTACTTC.

The CDR3 coding sequence is TGTGCCAGCAAACGGGACAGGTACAATCAGCCCCAGCATTTT. Its protein is CASKRDRYNQPQHF. V usage is TRBV27 and J usage is TRBJ1-5; 8 positions agree with TRBD1. Germline V lookup: CDR1 MNHEY, CDR2 SMNVEV (reference sequence). The CDR3 contains 14 residues. V was pared by 7 bases and J by 3 bases, with 5 bases of the junction left unmatched.